This T cell receptor beta chain was identified in a study of blood T cell repertoires in COVID-19. On the study more broadly: Sample material is recorded as cDNA or gDNA derived from T cells, B-cell-depleted T cells, or PBMCs.

Per the original data handling: Estimates of nucleated cell counts were drawn from the amplification of reference gene primers. Sequenced by immunoSEQ multiplex PCR; TCRdb stores in-frame clones only, minus some. V and J calls and clone size are as listed in that table; D and trimming were resolved from the DNA. This sample carries about 270,000 clones, around 90% of them seen once, and the ten largest clones take 2% to 2.5%. Participants were aged about 18 to 90 years, lived in around 25 US areas, and enrolled virtually. Cohorts were determined from participant-reported clinical history. Sample: PBMCs or T cells enriched from blood (not recorded which). The TCR sequence derives from a middle-aged woman with acute COVID-19.

CDR3 amino acids: CASSQDTEGAPKPTTYGYTF. CDR3 DNA: TGCGCCAGCAGCCAAGATACGGAGGGGGCACCAAAGCCAACGACCTATGGCTACACCTTC. The chain couples TRBV4-3 to TRBJ1-2; 7 bases line up with TRBD1. The CDR3 contains 20 residues. V lost 0 bases and J lost 4; bases outside the gene matches: 20. Germline V CDR1 and CDR2: LGHNA, YSLEER.